This T cell receptor (beta chain) was profiled in a study of early T cells in non-severe SARS-CoV-2 infection. In TCRdb, the 5' RACE reads were re-called with MiXCR into one record per CDR3 protein. The sample lists some 32,000 distinct CDR3 sequences; roughly 3.9% were seen once. With 1 base removed from V and 5 bases from J, the gap between germline ends came to 6 bases. Germline V CDR1 and CDR2: LGHNA, YNFKEQ. The CDR3 covers 13 residues. This clonotype was observed a few times. This chain joins TRBV4-2 and TRBJ2-1, with D possibly TRBD1 on 5 matching bases. The TCR sequence derives from an adult who was a healthcare worker with PCR-confirmed SARS-CoV-2 infection or an uninfected control (not recorded which). Specimen: whole blood. This chain's CDR3 is CASSQGGNNEQFF. The CDR3 DNA reads TGTGCCAGCAGCCAAGGGGGCAACAATGAGCAGTTCTTC.